The 27 T cell receptor beta chains listed next were all sequenced from one sample in a study of PD-1 blockade in classical Hodgkin lymphoma. The table came from immunoSEQ multiplex PCR; TCRdb's copy has only in-frame clones and leaves some out. The repertoire holds roughly 70,000 clones, with 70% to 75% as singletons. No patient escaped relapse after autologous stem cell transplantation, and brentuximab vedotin exposure varied. Specimen: peripheral blood mononuclear cells (PBMCs), collected before the second cycle of nivolumab. The receptors stem from a human donor with classical Hodgkin lymphoma.

This chain connects TRBV10-3 to TRBJ1-1; unclear D gene. Trimming cost V 4 bases and J 4 bases, with 10 bases left between them. This CDR3 region has 13 residues. The germline gives CDR1 ENHRY, CDR2 SYGVKD. The CDR3 reads CAISGGTITEAFF. The DNA for the CDR3 is TGTGCCATCAGTGGAGGCACGATCACTGAAGCTTTCTTT.

This chain links TRBV6-1 with TRBJ1-1; weak D call: TRBD1 (6 bases). V was cut by 2 bases and J by 10 bases, with 23 bases left in between. Per the germline V gene, CDR1 is MNHNS and CDR2 is SASEGT. The CDR3 has 16 amino acids. CDR3 in amino acids: CASSEQAARGLFRAFF. DNA of the CDR3: TGTGCCAGCAGTGAACAGGCGGCCAGGGGACTTTTTCGAGCTTTCTTT.

The genes are TRBV2 and TRBJ2-3; D gene uncertain. This CDR3 is built from 12 residues. V lost 6 bases, J lost 1 base, and 5 bases lay in between. Germline CDR1 and CDR2: SNHLY and FYNNEI. CDR3 residues: CASSLGTDTQYF. CDR3 coding DNA: TGTGCCAGCAGCTTAGGCACAGATACGCAGTATTTT.

The chain is built from TRBV7-3 and TRBJ1-1, with unresolved D. Trimming cost V 0 bases and J 0 bases, with 8 bases left between them. From germline, CDR1 is SGHTA and CDR2 FQGTGA. This CDR3 is 15 amino acids long. CDR3 residues: CASSLTLQLNTEAFF. The CDR3 DNA is TGTGCCAGCAGCTTAACCCTTCAATTGAACACTGAAGCTTTCTTT.

J is TRBJ1-5 and V is TRBV2; a possible D gene is TRBD1 (6 bases). This CDR3 has 15 amino acids. The V gene lost 6 bases and the J gene lost 2 bases, with 14 bases spanning the gap. The germline V gene encodes CDR1 SNHLY and CDR2 FYNNEI. The chain's CDR3 is CASSRGSSGNQPQHF. The DNA of the CDR3 is TGTGCCAGCAGCAGGGGAAGTTCGGGCAATCAGCCCCAGCATTTT.

V and J are TRBV28 and TRBJ1-5, with TRBD1 matching 8 bases. V lost 2 bases to trimming and J lost 7 bases; unmatched junction nucleotides: 7. The germline gives CDR1 MDHEN, CDR2 SYDVKM. The CDR3 consists of 15 residues. DNA for the CDR3: TGTGCCAGCAGTTTAGGGTCGACAGGGGACCAGCCCCAGCATTTT. This gives the protein CASSLGSTGDQPQHF.

This clone has just a few counts. The rearrangement uses TRBV4-1 and TRBJ1-2; a weak D match, TRBD1 (6 bases). The CDR3 is 16 amino acids. The V and J ends lost 1 base and 6 bases respectively, with 18 bases between them. Germline lookup yields CDR1 MGHRA and CDR2 YSYEKL. The DNA for the CDR3 is TGCGCCAGCAGCCAAGTTTTTCCGGACAGCGGGAATGGCTACACCTTC. It translates to CASSQVFPDSGNGYTF.

This clone was detected once. V gene TRBV5-1 combines with J gene TRBJ1-2; TRBD1 matches 9 bases. The CDR3 is 18 residues long. V gave up 3 bases and J gave up 5 bases; unmatched junction bases: 17. CDR1 is SGHRS and CDR2 is YFSETQ in the germline V gene. CDR3 loop: CASSSPATGGTLTYGYTF. The CDR3 DNA is TGCGCCAGCAGCTCGCCGGCAACAGGGGGCACACTCACTTATGGCTACACCTTC.

The chain links TRBV18 to TRBJ2-1; 10 bases match TRBD2. The CDR3 contains 15 residues. After removal of 1 base from V and 5 bases from J, the junction contained 2 bases not matched to a gene. Germline CDR1 and CDR2: KGHSH and LQKENI. CDR3 protein: CASSPQLAGHNEQFF. For the CDR3, the DNA is TGTGCCAGCTCACCACAACTAGCGGGGCACAATGAGCAGTTCTTC.

The rearrangement uses TRBV9 and TRBJ2-3; 8 bases are a match to TRBD2. The CDR3 consists of 15 residues. The ends lost 3 bases at V and 2 bases at J; junction bases unmatched: 5. CDR1 and CDR2 from the germline V gene are SGDLS and YYNGEE. The CDR3 sequence is CASSAGGADTDTQYF. As DNA, the CDR3 is TGTGCCAGCAGCGCGGGAGGGGCCGACACAGATACGCAGTATTTT.

The chain joins TRBV9 to TRBJ2-3, with D uncertain. The CDR3 loop spans 14 amino acids. V was pared by 3 bases and J by 0 bases, with 8 bases between. CDR1 and CDR2 from the germline V gene are SGDLS and YYNGEE. The CDR3 here is CASSAHSSTDTQYF. The CDR3 coding sequence is TGTGCCAGCAGCGCCCACTCTAGCACAGATACGCAGTATTTT.

This chain connects TRBV10-2 to TRBJ2-7; 8 bases are shared with TRBD1. CDR1 WSHSY and CDR2 SAAADI come from the germline V gene. Germline trimming cut 6 bases from V and 2 bases from J; bases unmatched to any gene: 3. This CDR3 has 13 amino acids. CDR3 in amino acids: CASRGTGAYEQYF. Here the CDR3 DNA reads TGCGCCAGCAGGGGGACAGGCGCCTACGAGCAGTACTTC.

This chain uses TRBV18 with TRBJ2-7; 9 bases fit TRBD1. This CDR3 contains 14 residues. V shed 5 bases and J 4 bases; nucleotides not matched to a gene: 6. CDR1 is KGHSH, CDR2 LQKENI, per germline. CDR3 region: CASSSPDRGYEQYF. The DNA for the CDR3 is TGTGCCAGCTCATCCCCCGACAGGGGGTACGAGCAGTACTTC.

The CDR3 here is CASSHRGAEAFF. In DNA, the CDR3 is TGTGCCAGCAGTCACAGGGGGGCTGAAGCTTTCTTT. The rearrangement joins TRBV6-6 to TRBJ1-1, with 8 bases fitting TRBD1. The V and J ends lost 5 bases and 6 bases, in that order; junction bases with no gene match: 2. This CDR3 has 12 amino acids. Germline CDR1 MNHNY, CDR2 SVGAGI (reference sequence).

This clone was found a few times. This chain joins TRBV6-1 and TRBJ1-1, with D tentatively TRBD1 (6 bases). Between the trimmed V and J ends, which lost 6 bases and 0 bases, there was a span of 11 bases. Looked up from germline, CDR1 is MNHNS and CDR2 is SASEGT. The CDR3 has 14 residues. Here the CDR3 reads CASSRQALNTEAFF. CDR3 bases: TGTGCCAGCAGCCGACAGGCCCTGAACACTGAAGCTTTCTTT.

This chain joins TRBV30 and TRBJ1-1; D call uncertain. The CDR3 consists of 14 residues. Trimming took 3 bases from V and 1 from J, leaving 12 bases between them. Germline CDR1 is GTSNPN and CDR2 is SVGIG (reference sequence). CDR3 DNA: TGTGCCTGGAGGAAACCCGGGAGGAACACTGAAGCTTTCTTT. This translates into CAWRKPGRNTEAFF.

The sample holds a few counts of this clone. The chain employs TRBV18 and TRBJ1-2; 10 bases fit TRBD1. J lost 3 bases, V lost 3 bases, and 13 bases had no gene match. Germline loops: CDR1 KGHSH, CDR2 LQKENI. This CDR3 comprises 18 residues. CDR3: CASSPRDRGNEGYYGYTF. CDR3 DNA sequence: TGTGCCAGCTCACCCCGGGACAGGGGAAACGAGGGGTACTATGGCTACACCTTC.

This clone was seen a single time. The chain carries TRBV27 and TRBJ1-1; no clear D gene. Germline values: CDR1 MNHEY, CDR2 SMNVEV (reference sequence). V was pared by 5 bases and J by 0 bases, with 10 bases between. The CDR3 runs to 14 residues. The CDR3 nucleotides are TGTGCCAGCAGTAGCGGGTCCTTGAACACTGAAGCTTTCTTT. This translates into CASSSGSLNTEAFF.

This chain joins TRBV27 and TRBJ2-7; D may be TRBD1 (6 bases). Germline CDR1 is MNHEY and CDR2 is SMNVEV (reference sequence). Trimming left V 4 bases short and J 9 bases short, with 13 bases between. The CDR3 covers 12 residues. The CDR3: CASSSPRGGQYF. The CDR3 DNA sequence: TGTGCCAGCAGTTCCCCACGAGGGGGGCAGTACTTC.

The genes are TRBV11-1 and TRBJ2-7; a possible D gene is TRBD1 (6 bases). In germline, CDR1 is SGHAT, CDR2 FQDESV (reference sequence). Trimming removed 2 bases at V and 2 bases at J, with 10 bases between. The CDR3 runs to 14 residues. CDR3 sequence reads: CASSLRDTPYEQYF. Here the CDR3 DNA reads TGTGCCAGCAGCTTACGGGACACCCCCTACGAGCAGTACTTC.

The chain is built from TRBV7-9 and TRBJ2-2, with D perhaps TRBD2 (5 bases). Germline V gene data show CDR1 as SEHNR and CDR2 as FQNEAQ (reference sequence). V dropped 1 base and J dropped 1 base, with 13 bases sitting between them. CDR3 length: 17 residues. In nucleotides, the CDR3 is TGTGCCAGCAGCTTAGGAAAAAGCGGAGTGAACACCGGGGAGCTGTTTTTT. It is translated as CASSLGKSGVNTGELFF.

This chain links TRBV2 with TRBJ2-7, with TRBD1 identical over 7 bases. The germline V gene encodes CDR1 SNHLY and CDR2 FYNNEI. The CDR3 is made up of 14 amino acids. The V and J ends lost 7 bases and 0 bases, in that order; junction bases with no gene match: 6. The chain's CDR3 is CASNIQGPSYEQYF. CDR3 coding DNA: TGTGCCAGCAATATACAGGGGCCCTCCTACGAGCAGTACTTC.

This clone has a handful of counts. CDR3 in amino acids: CAWSVGANTEAFF. CDR3 in DNA: TGTGCCTGGAGTGTAGGGGCGAACACTGAAGCTTTCTTT. The V and J genes are TRBV30 and TRBJ1-1, with TRBD1 as a possible D gene (5 bases). Trimming left V 0 bases short and J 1 base short, with 6 bases between. This CDR3 comprises 13 residues. Germline CDR1 is GTSNPN and CDR2 is SVGIG (reference sequence).

A note on this clone: Germline is not matched at one junction end, which may reflect a read error. The chain couples TRBV28 to TRBJ2-7; possibly TRBD1 or TRBD2 for D (5 bases each). The germline gives CDR1 MDHEN, CDR2 SYDVKM. CDR3 length: 14 residues. The CDR3 DNA reads as TGTGCCAGCAGTTTAATTGGCAGGGAGTCTATCCTCGACTTC. This gives the protein CASSLIGRESILDF.

This chain uses TRBV6-5 with TRBJ2-7; D is possibly TRBD2 (5 bases). The CDR3 has 12 residues. Germline-derived CDR1 and CDR2 are MNHEY and SVGAGI. V lost 5 bases and J 4 bases, leaving 9 bases between the germline ends. CDR3 DNA sequence: TGTGCCAGCAGTGACGAGGGATACGAGCAGTACTTC. It encodes CASSDEGYEQYF.

The J gene is TRBJ1-1, the V gene TRBV11-2; D remains ambiguous. The CDR3 runs to 10 residues. Germline CDR1 SGHAT, CDR2 FQNNGV. The germline V and J ends were trimmed by 6 bases and 8 bases, with 7 bases remaining between them. Here the CDR3 reads CASRGLEAFF. CDR3 DNA sequence: TGTGCCAGCAGGGGATTGGAAGCTTTCTTT. Combining the CDR3 with reference TRBV11-2 and TRBJ1-1 gives the whole variable domain EAGVAQSPRYKIIEKRQSVAFWCNPISGHATLYWYQQILGQGPKLLIQFQNNGVVDDSQLPKDRFSAERLKGVDSTLKIQPAKLEDSAVYLCASRGLEAFFGQGTRLTVV.

V is TRBV27 and J is TRBJ1-2; TRBD1 aligns across 7 bases. Germline assignment: CDR1 MNHEY and CDR2 SMNVEV (reference sequence). The length of the CDR3 is 15 residues. V trimming: 5 bases; J trimming: 3 bases; junction bases outside the gene matches: 9. CDR3 sequence reads: CASSPRQGGDYGYTF. CDR3 sequence (DNA): TGTGCCAGCAGTCCCCGACAGGGAGGGGACTATGGCTACACCTTC.